Listed below are T cell receptor beta chains from one sample, sequenced in a study of cytomegalovirus exposure and HLA in healthy donors. Libraries were prepared by immunoSEQ multiplex PCR; TCRdb keeps only in-frame clonotypes and omits some of them. In the table there are roughly 330,000 clones, about 85% of which are singletons. Input material: PBMCs. Every receptor here comes from a woman in her 30s in good health and CMV-seropositive. CDR3s include the opening cysteine and the closing phenylalanine or tryptophan.

TRBJ2-7,TRBV29-1,CSVSPGPKGQGAYEQYF
TRBJ2-7,TRBV27,CASSRGPTFELYEQYF
TRBJ1-2,TRBV19,CATTQGAIYGYTF
TRBJ1-3,TRBV9,CASSVEAGGTGNTIYF
TRBJ1-5,TRBV29-1,CSVLTDSNQPQHF
TRBJ2-1,TRBV13,CASSPRNRYNEQFF
TRBJ2-3,TRBV4-1,CASSQVADSYTDTQYF
TRBJ2-1,TRBV21-1,CASSKGLAGGPNEQFF
TRBJ1-3,TRBV5-6,CASSPGTSRVIYF
TRBJ1-6,TRBV10-2,CASSSWSVSKNNSPLHF
TRBJ2-5,TRBV14,CASSQDWETQYF
TRBJ1-5,TRBV28,CASAGLGATQPQHF
TRBJ2-7,TRBV20-1,CSAQALYEQYF
TRBJ2-7,TRBV4-3,CASSQDRAGGLDEQYF
TRBJ1-6,TRBV7-2,CASSLNRVYNSPLHF
TRBJ2-1,TRBV27,CASSFTSDSYNEQFF
TRBJ1-5,TRBV27,CASSSRSGQHQPQHF
TRBJ1-2,TRBV2,CASNQGRANYGYTF
TRBJ2-7,TRBV7-2,CASRPFASGSYEQYF
TRBJ2-7,TRBV6-6,CASSYLVRVESYEQYF
TRBJ1-5,TRBV4-3,CASSPGTGSNQPQHF
TRBJ2-2,TRBV10-3,CAIAGLENTGELFF
TRBJ2-7,TRBV28,CASSLSARDEQYF
TRBJ2-7,TRBV28,CASNPVGVSSYEQYF
TRBJ2-2,TRBV9,CASSDDEGTSGIAGELFF
TRBJ1-4,TRBV18,CASSQDRVEKLFF
TRBJ2-1,TRBV30,CAWSVGAGPYNEQFF
TRBJ1-6,TRBV7-9,CASSPDRPSPLHF
TRBJ2-7,TRBV6-1,CASSEGRFYEQYF
TRBJ2-3,TRBV15,CATSRDFGTSLSDTQYF
TRBJ1-6,TRBV5-1,CASSLGTREGHSPLHF
TRBJ2-7,TRBV28,CASSFMEGSSEQYF
TRBJ2-5,TRBV5-4,CASSLEERVETQYF
TRBJ1-1,TRBV29-1,CSVRGGRVGLGEAFF
TRBJ1-1,TRBV10-2,CASSQQGIDTEAFF
TRBJ1-1,TRBV5-1,CASSNPGGTEAFF
TRBJ1-5,TRBV4-1,CASSQDQQGSPNQPQHF
TRBJ2-7,TRBV7-3,CASSLGTGYEQYF
TRBJ2-4,TRBV5-4,CASSTGGVAKNIQYF
TRBJ2-1,TRBV5-6,CASSSGLASSNEQFF
TRBJ1-1,TRBV28,CASSTGTGNTEAFF
TRBJ2-1,TRBV4-2,CASSPSQFNEQFF
TRBJ2-7,TRBV5-5,CASSRGRGIYEQYF
TRBJ1-2,TRBV12-5,CASGLAANYGYTF
TRBJ1-3,TRBV6-5,CASMGSSGNTIYF
TRBJ1-1,TRBV6-6,CASSKTGLGTEAFF
TRBJ2-7,TRBV4-3,CASSRYEGVRYEQYF
TRBJ2-5,TRBV19,CASRQTRDQETQYF
TRBJ2-5,TRBV28,CASSFPPRGAQETQYF
TRBJ2-3,TRBV29-1,CSGGSMPTDTQYF
TRBJ2-3,TRBV27,CASSTEDTQYF
TRBJ1-4,TRBV30,CAWTWGVATNEKLFF
TRBJ2-7,TRBV6-5,CASSSLGDRAYEQYF
TRBJ1-2,TRBV7-9,CASSPTGGGYTF
TRBJ2-7,TRBV27,CASSLSNSPYEQYF
TRBJ2-7,TRBV5-4,CASSLPGADEQYF
TRBJ2-1,TRBV5-1,CASSSSLAGIHNEQFF